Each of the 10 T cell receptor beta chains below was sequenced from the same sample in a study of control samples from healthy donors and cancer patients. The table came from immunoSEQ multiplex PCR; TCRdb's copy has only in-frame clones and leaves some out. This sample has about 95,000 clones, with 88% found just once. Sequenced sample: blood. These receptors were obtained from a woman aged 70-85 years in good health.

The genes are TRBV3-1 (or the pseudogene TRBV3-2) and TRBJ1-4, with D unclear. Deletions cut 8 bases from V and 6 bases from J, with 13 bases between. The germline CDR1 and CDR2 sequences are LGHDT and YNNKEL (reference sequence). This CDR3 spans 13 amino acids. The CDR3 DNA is TGTGCCAGCGGAAAGGCAGGAGATGAAAAACTGTTTTTT. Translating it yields CASGKAGDEKLFF.

The CDR3 sequence is CASSFRGNSPLHF. CDR3 DNA sequence: TGTGCCAGCAGCTTCAGGGGAAATTCACCCCTCCACTTT. V and J are TRBV27 and TRBJ1-6, with a possible D match to TRBD1 (6 bases). Germline-derived CDR1 and CDR2 are MNHEY and SMNVEV (reference sequence). This CDR3 spans 13 amino acids. V was trimmed by 6 bases and J by 7 bases, leaving 10 bases between them.

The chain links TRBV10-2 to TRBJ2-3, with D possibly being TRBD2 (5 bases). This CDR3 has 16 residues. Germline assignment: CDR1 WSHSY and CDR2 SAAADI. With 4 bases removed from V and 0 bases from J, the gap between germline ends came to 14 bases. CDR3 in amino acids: CASSGGTGGSTDTQYF. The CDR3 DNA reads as TGCGCCAGCAGTGGGGGTACCGGCGGGAGCACAGATACGCAGTATTTT.

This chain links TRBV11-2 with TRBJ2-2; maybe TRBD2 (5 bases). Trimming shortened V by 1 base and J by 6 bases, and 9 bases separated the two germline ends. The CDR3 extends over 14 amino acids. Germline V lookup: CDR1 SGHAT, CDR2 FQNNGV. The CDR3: CASSLGGLAGELFF. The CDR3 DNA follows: TGTGCCAGCAGCTTAGGAGGGTTGGCCGGGGAGCTGTTTTTT.

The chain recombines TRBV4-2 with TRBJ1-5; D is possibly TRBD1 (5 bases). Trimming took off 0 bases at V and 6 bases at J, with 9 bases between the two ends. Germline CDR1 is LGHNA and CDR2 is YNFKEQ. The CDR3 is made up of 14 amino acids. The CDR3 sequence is CASSQDQGSQPQHF. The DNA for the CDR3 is TGTGCCAGCAGCCAAGATCAGGGAAGTCAGCCCCAGCATTTT.

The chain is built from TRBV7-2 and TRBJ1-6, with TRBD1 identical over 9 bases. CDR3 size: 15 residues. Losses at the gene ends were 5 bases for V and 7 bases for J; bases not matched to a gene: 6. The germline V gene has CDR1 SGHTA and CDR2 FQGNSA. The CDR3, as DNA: TGTGCCAGCAGCCCCAGGACAGGGGTGAATTCACCCCTCCACTTT. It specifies CASSPRTGVNSPLHF.

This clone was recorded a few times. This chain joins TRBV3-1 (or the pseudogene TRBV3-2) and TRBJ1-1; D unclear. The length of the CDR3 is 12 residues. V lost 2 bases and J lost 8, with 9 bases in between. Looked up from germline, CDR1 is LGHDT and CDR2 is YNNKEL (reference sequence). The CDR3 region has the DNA TGTGCCAGCAGCCAAAGGTGTTTAGAAGCTTTCTTT. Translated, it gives CASSQRCLEAFF.

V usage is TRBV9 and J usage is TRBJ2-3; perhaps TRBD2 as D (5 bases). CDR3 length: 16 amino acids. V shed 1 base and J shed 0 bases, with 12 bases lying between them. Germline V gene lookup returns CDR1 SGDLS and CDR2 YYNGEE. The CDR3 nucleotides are TGTGCCAGCAGCGTACAGCTGGGCGGGAGCACAGATACGCAGTATTTT. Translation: CASSVQLGGSTDTQYF.

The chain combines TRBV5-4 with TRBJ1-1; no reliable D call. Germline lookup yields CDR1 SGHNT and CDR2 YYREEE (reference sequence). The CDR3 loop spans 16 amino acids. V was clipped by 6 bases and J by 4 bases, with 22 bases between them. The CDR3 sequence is CASTPVPGSTATEAFF. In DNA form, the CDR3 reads TGTGCCAGCACCCCCGTCCCAGGTTCTACCGCCACTGAAGCTTTCTTT.

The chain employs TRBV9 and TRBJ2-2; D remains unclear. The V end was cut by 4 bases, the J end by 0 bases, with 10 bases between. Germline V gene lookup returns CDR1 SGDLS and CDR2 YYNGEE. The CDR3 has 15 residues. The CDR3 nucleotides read TGTGCCAGCAGCCCAGGACCGACGAACACCGGGGAGCTGTTTTTT. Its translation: CASSPGPTNTGELFF. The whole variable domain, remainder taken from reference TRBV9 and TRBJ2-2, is DSGVTQTPKHLITATGQRVTLRCSPRSGDLSVYWYQQSLDQGLQFLIQYYNGEERAKGNILERFSAQQFPDLHSELNLSSLELGDSALYFCASSPGPTNTGELFFGEGSRLTVL.